By sample share, the clone carrying this T cell receptor beta chain is medium-sized. This beta chain came through as a stray read in a library set up for alpha chains, and its size says little. Antiretroviral therapy had run roughly three months, about 14 weeks, before follow-up blood collection. The repertoire came from unfractionated whole blood and reflected all unsorted peripheral T cells. This entry is derived from a study of HIV-infected patients and healthy controls. V was pared by 5 bases and J by 7 bases, with 9 bases between. Per germline, CDR1 MNHEY and CDR2 SMNVEV (reference sequence). This CDR3 has 12 residues. cDNA was made from about 510 ng RNA using alpha and beta constant primers. Using multiplexing indices, alpha and beta chain libraries were generated apart by chain-specific third strand synthesis. From the 5' RACE reads, TCRdb called clonotypes with MiXCR, one entry per CDR3 protein. The repertoire has some 8,100 distinct CDR3 sequences, 6% to 8% of them found once; the top ten carry 20% to 25%.

The sample here was blood, taken during antiretroviral therapy. The receptor was isolated from an adult with HIV infection. This rearrangement joins TRBV27 to TRBJ2-1, with D possibly being TRBD1 or TRBD2 (6 bases each). The CDR3: CASSTGRNEQFF. CDR3 nucleotides: TGTGCCAGCAGTACAGGGAGGAATGAGCAGTTCTTC.